The 11 T cell receptor beta chains reported below all come from one sample, sequenced in a study of CD8+CD57+ T cells in acquired aplastic anemia. CDR3 and TCR beta VDJ profiling relied on genomic DNA as the template. MiXCR, applied by TCRdb to the reads, yields one record per CDR3 protein. The sample contains 250,000 to 350,000 distinct CDR3 sequences, roughly 53% of which appear only once. An expansion of CD8+CD57+ cells by flow cytometry had been shown in patients chosen for sequencing. The material sequenced was sorted CD4+, CD8+, or CD8+CD57+ T cells (not recorded which) from PBMCs. These receptors all come from a human donor with aplastic anemia.

The genes are TRBV5-1 and TRBJ2-7, with 9 nucleotides matching TRBD1. This CDR3 has 15 amino acids. Germline loops: CDR1 SGHRS, CDR2 YFSETQ. V shed 5 bases and J 5 bases; nucleotides not matched to a gene: 11. CDR3 in amino acids: CASSFAGGQGHEQYF. CDR3 DNA: TGCGCCAGCAGTTTTGCAGGGGGACAGGGCCACGAGCAGTACTTC.

As for this clonotype: At one end the junction does not follow the germline gene, possibly because of a read error. This chain uses TRBV7-9 with TRBJ2-5; D gene uncertain. The germline CDR1 and CDR2 sequences are SEHNR and FQNEAQ (reference sequence). The CDR3 runs to 13 residues. This CDR3 is CASSLLGLETKYF. The CDR3 DNA sequence: TGTGCAAGCAGCTTACTGGGGTTGGAGACCAAGTACTTC.

This clonotype was seen repeatedly, ten times or more. The J gene is TRBJ2-3, the V gene TRBV5-8, with 13 bases lining up with TRBD2. Germline loops: CDR1 SGHTS, CDR2 YDEGEE. The V segment lost 0 bases and the J segment 0 bases; nucleotides outside the gene matches: 4. The CDR3 has 18 amino acids. The CDR3 coding sequence is TGTGCCAGCAGCTTGGGGCAGGGACTAGCGGGGAGCACAGATACGCAGTATTTT. Its protein product is CASSLGQGLAGSTDTQYF.

This clonotype came up many times. The chain has TRBV11-2 and TRBJ1-2; possible D gene TRBD1, 6 bases. Per the germline V gene, CDR1 is SGHAT and CDR2 is FQNNGV. The CDR3 length is 14 residues. V lost 7 bases and J 2 bases, leaving 14 bases between the germline ends. The CDR3 protein is CASTATQGNYGYTF. The CDR3 DNA sequence: TGTGCCAGCACCGCTACGCAGGGGAACTATGGCTACACCTTC. Using reference TRBV11-2 and TRBJ1-2 for the parts outside the CDR3, the full variable domain is EAGVAQSPRYKIIEKRQSVAFWCNPISGHATLYWYQQILGQGPKLLIQFQNNGVVDDSQLPKDRFSAERLKGVDSTLKIQPAKLEDSAVYLCASTATQGNYGYTFGSGTRLTVV.

V and J are TRBV12-3 or TRBV12-4 and TRBJ2-1; D ambiguous. The CDR3 is 15 amino acids. The V and J ends lost 5 bases and 9 bases respectively, with 20 bases between them. For the CDR3, the DNA is TGTGCCAGCAGTCCGGACCTATACAGTCTAAGTGAGCAGTTCTTC. It yields the protein CASSPDLYSLSEQFF.

This clonotype was recorded once. The gene calls are TRBV24-1 and TRBJ2-5; 7 bases are a match to TRBD1. This CDR3 comprises 20 residues. With 0 bases clipped from V and 2 bases from J, the junction kept 17 bases outside the gene matches. Germline V gene sequence: CDR1 KGHDR, CDR2 SFDVKD. In DNA form, the CDR3 reads TGTGCCACCAGTGATTTGGTCCCTACCGCTGCCGGGACAGATCAAGAGACCCAGTACTTC. This translates into CATSDLVPTAAGTDQETQYF.

V gene TRBV29-1 combines with J gene TRBJ2-5, with D perhaps matching TRBD1 (6 bases). The CDR3 is 16 residues long. Per the germline V gene, CDR1 is SQVTM and CDR2 is ANQGSEA. V was shortened by 1 base and J by 5 bases, with 20 bases between the two germline ends. CDR3 region: CSVEGFPGQQGETQYF. CDR3 sequence (DNA): TGCAGCGTTGAAGGCTTTCCGGGACAACAAGGGGAGACCCAGTACTTC.

This clonotype was seen ten or more times. A much bigger clone sits one base away, suggesting this may be a read error. The CDR3 region is CASSRGQGNTEAFF. CDR3 DNA: TGTGCCAGCAGCCGGGGACAGGGGAACACTGAAGCTTTCTTT. This chain uses TRBV3-1 with TRBJ1-1; 9 nucleotides align to TRBD1. V dropped 4 bases and J dropped 1; count of bases not matched to a gene: 1. The V gene's germline CDR1 is LGHDT and CDR2 YNNKEL (reference sequence). The CDR3 is 14 residues long.

The rearrangement joins TRBV10-3 to TRBJ2-2; a possible D gene is TRBD1 (6 bases). This CDR3 has 12 residues. Trimming shortened V by 6 bases and J by 8 bases, and 10 bases separated the two germline ends. Per the germline V gene, CDR1 is ENHRY and CDR2 is SYGVKD. The DNA for the CDR3 is TGTGCCATCAGGGGCGGACAGGGGGAGCTGTTTTTT. It translates to CAIRGGQGELFF.

The genes are TRBV25-1 and TRBJ2-2, with TRBD2 matching 10 bases. The CDR3 extends over 14 amino acids. CDR1 and CDR2 from the germline V gene are MGHDK and SYGVNS. V shed 7 bases, J shed 5 bases, and the junction held 4 bases outside the gene matches. The CDR3 DNA is TGTGCCAGCACGGAGCGGGGGGGGACCGGGGAGCTGTTTTTT. Encoded protein: CASTERGGTGELFF.

The table lists this clonotype with a few counts. The junction shows a germline mismatch at one end, possibly a read error. The CDR3 sequence is CATTGQISGANVLTF. The CDR3 DNA sequence: TGTGCCACGACAGGCCAGATATCTGGGGCCAACGTCCTGACTTTC. The chain links TRBV5-1 to TRBJ2-6; TRBD1 might be the D (6 bases). Per the germline V gene, CDR1 is SGHRS and CDR2 is YFSETQ. This CDR3 region has 15 residues.